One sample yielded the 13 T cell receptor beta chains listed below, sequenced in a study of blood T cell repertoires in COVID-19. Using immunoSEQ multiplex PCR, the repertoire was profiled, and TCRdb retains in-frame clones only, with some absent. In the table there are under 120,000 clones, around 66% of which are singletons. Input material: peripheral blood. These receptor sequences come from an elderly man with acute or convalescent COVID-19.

CDR3 nucleotide sequence: TGTGCCAGCAGTTTGAGGCACACCGGGGAGCTGTTTTTT. This translates into CASSLRHTGELFF. This chain links TRBV12-3 or TRBV12-4 with TRBJ2-2; unclear D gene. The CDR3 has 13 residues. Trimming took off 3 bases at V and 3 bases at J, with 5 bases between the two ends.

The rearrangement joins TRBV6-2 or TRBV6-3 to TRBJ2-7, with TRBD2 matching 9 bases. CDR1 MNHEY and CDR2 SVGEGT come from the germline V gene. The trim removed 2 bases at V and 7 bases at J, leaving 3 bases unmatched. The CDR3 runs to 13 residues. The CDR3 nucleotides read TGTGCCAGCAGTTACCGCGGGGGGGGTGAGCAGTACTTC. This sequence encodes CASSYRGGGEQYF.

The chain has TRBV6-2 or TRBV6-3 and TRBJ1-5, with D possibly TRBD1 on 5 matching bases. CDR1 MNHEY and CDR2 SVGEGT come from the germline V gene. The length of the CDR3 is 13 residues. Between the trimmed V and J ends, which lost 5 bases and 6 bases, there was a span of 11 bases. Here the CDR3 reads CASSPSGFQPQHF. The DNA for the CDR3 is TGTGCCAGCAGTCCGTCAGGGTTTCAGCCCCAGCATTTT.

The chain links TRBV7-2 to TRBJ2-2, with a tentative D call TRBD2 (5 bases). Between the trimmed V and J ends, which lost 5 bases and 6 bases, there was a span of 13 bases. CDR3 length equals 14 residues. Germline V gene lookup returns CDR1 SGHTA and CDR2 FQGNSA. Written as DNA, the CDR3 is TGTGCCAGCAGCCAAGACCCCGGGGCCGGGGAGCTGTTTTTT. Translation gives CASSQDPGAGELFF. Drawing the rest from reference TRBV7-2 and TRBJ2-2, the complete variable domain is GAGVSQSPSNKVTEKGKDVELRCDPISGHTALYWYRQSLGQGLEFLIYFQGNSAPDKSGLPSDRFSAERTGGSVSTLTIQRTQQEDSAVYLCASSQDPGAGELFFGEGSRLTVL.

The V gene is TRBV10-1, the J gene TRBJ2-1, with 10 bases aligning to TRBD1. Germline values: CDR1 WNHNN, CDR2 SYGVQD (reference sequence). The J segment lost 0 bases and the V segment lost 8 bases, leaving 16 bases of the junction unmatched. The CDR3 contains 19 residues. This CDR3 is CASHFPGQGIENSYNEQFF. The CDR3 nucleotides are TGCGCCAGCCACTTTCCGGGACAGGGGATCGAAAACTCCTACAATGAGCAGTTCTTC.

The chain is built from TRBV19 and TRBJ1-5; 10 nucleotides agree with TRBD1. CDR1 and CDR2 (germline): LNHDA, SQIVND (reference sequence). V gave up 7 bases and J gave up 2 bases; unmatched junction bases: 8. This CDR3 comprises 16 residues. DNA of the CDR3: TGTGCCAGTACCCCGACAGGGGGCGAGGGCAATCAGCCCCAGCATTTT. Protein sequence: CASTPTGGEGNQPQHF.

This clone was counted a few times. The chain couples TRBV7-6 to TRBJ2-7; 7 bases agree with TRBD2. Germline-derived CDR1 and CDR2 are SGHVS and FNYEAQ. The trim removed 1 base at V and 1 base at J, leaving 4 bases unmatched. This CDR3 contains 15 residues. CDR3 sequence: CASSLGSSGSYEQYF. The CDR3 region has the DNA TGTGCCAGCAGCTTAGGGTCTAGCGGATCCTACGAGCAGTACTTC.

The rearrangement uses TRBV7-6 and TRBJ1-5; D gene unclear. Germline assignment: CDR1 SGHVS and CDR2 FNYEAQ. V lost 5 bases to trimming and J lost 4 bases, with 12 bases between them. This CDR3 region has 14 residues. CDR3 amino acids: CASSPTTGNQPQHF. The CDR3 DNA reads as TGTGCCAGCAGCCCCACGACGGGGAATCAGCCCCAGCATTTT.

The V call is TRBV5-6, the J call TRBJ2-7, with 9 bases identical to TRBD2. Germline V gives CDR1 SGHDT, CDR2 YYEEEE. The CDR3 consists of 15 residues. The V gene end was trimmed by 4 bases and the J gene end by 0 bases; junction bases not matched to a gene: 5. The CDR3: CASSRFSGSSYEQYF. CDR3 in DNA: TGTGCCAGCAGCAGATTTAGCGGGAGCTCCTACGAGCAGTACTTC.

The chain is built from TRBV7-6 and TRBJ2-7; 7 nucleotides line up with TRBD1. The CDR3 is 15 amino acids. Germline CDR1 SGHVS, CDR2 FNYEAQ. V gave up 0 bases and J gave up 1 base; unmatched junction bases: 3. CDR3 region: CASSLAVTGSYEQYF. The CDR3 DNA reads TGTGCCAGCAGCTTAGCAGTGACAGGGTCCTACGAGCAGTACTTC. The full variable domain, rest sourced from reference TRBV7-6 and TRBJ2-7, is GAGVSQSPRYKVTKRGQDVALRCDPISGHVSLYWYRQALGQGPEFLTYFNYEAQQDKSGLPNDRFSAERPEGSISTLTIQRTEQRDSAMYRCASSLAVTGSYEQYFGPGTRLTVT.

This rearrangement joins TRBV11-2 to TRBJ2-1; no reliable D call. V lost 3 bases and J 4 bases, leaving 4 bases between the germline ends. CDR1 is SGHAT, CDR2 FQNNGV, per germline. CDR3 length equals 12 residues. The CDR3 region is CASSFQYNEQFF. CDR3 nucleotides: TGTGCCAGCAGCTTCCAATACAATGAGCAGTTCTTC.

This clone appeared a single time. The CDR3 nucleotides are TGCGCCAGCAGCTCGGACGGAGGGAACACTGAAGCTTTCTTT. Amino acid sequence: CASSSDGGNTEAFF. This rearrangement joins TRBV5-1 to TRBJ1-1; D remains unclear. The V gene's germline CDR1 is SGHRS and CDR2 YFSETQ. V lost 3 bases to trimming and J lost 1 base, with 10 bases between them. The CDR3 spans 14 residues.

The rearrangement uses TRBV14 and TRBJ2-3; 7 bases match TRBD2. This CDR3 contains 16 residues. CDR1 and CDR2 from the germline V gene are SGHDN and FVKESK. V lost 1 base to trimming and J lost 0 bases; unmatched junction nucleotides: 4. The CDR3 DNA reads TGTGCCAGCAGCCAAGCGACTAGCTCGAGCACAGATACGCAGTATTTT. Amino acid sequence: CASSQATSSSTDTQYF.